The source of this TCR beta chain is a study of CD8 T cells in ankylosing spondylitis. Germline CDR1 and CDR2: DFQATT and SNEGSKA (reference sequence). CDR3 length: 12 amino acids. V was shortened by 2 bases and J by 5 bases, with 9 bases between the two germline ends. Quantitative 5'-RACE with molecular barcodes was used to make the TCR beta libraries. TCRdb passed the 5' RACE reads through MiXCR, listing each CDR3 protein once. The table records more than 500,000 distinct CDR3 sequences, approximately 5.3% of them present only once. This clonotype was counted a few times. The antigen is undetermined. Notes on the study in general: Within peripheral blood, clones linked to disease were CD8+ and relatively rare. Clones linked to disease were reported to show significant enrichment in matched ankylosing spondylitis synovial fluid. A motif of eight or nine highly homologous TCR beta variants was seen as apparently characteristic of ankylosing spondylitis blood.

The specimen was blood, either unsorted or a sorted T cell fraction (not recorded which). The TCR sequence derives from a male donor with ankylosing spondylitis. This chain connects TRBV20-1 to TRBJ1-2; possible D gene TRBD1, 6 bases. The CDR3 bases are TGCAGTGCTAGAACAGGGTTTTATGGCTACACCTTC. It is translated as CSARTGFYGYTF.